Each of the 30 T cell receptor beta chains below was sequenced from the same sample in a study of early T cells in non-severe SARS-CoV-2 infection. MiXCR was run by TCRdb on the 5' RACE reads, yielding one entry per CDR3 protein. The data hold 25,000 to 35,000 distinct CDR3 sequences, with 5.2% observed a single time. The sequenced material came from whole blood. The receptors stem from an adult who was a healthcare worker with PCR-confirmed SARS-CoV-2 infection or an uninfected control (not recorded which).

This clonotype was seen many times. CDR3 nucleotide sequence: TGTGCCAGCAGCTTAGGCGTCGGTTTTTTTTCCTACGAGCAGTACTTC. Translating gives CASSLGVGFFSYEQYF. The chain is built from TRBV7-9 and TRBJ2-7, with D unresolved. Germline lookup yields CDR1 SEHNR and CDR2 FQNEAQ (reference sequence). Trimming pared 1 base from V and 1 base from J, leaving 14 bases between. This CDR3 has 16 amino acids.

This clonotype was observed many times. The genes are TRBV18 and TRBJ2-3, with D unclear. This CDR3 is 13 amino acids long. Germline-derived CDR1 and CDR2 are KGHSH and LQKENI. The V end was cut by 2 bases, the J end by 3 bases, with 6 bases between. The CDR3 sequence: CASSPSLTDTQYF. CDR3 DNA sequence: TGTGCCAGCTCACCAAGTCTGACAGATACGCAGTATTTT.

At least ten counts were recorded for this clonotype. This rearrangement joins TRBV5-1 to TRBJ2-1, with no clear D. Looked up from germline, CDR1 is SGHRS and CDR2 is YFSETQ. Trimming pared 7 bases from V and 5 bases from J, leaving 16 bases between. The CDR3 has 14 residues. In DNA form, the CDR3 reads TGCGCCAGCGGCCCTTTCGGGCAGGACAATGAGCAGTTCTTC. Translating it yields CASGPFGQDNEQFF.

The V call is TRBV3-1, the J call TRBJ2-1; 10 bases map to TRBD2. Germline V gene sequence: CDR1 LGHDT, CDR2 YNNKEL (reference sequence). The CDR3 has 12 residues. J gave up 10 bases and V 5 bases, and 2 bases lay outside the gene matches. DNA for the CDR3: TGTGCCAGCAGCTTACTAGCGGGAGAGCAGTTCTTC. Protein sequence: CASSLLAGEQFF.

Remarks on this clonotype: A much larger clone lies one base from this, so it may be a read error. The CDR3 does not close with the conserved phenylalanine or tryptophan, likely indicating a read error. The DNA of the CDR3 is TGCAGTGCTAGAGGTTTAGGGACAGGGGACGACAATGAGCAGTTCTAC. Translating gives CSARGLGTGDDNEQFY. The rearrangement uses TRBV20-1 and TRBJ2-1; 10 bases map to TRBD1. V gave up 1 base and J gave up 5 bases; unmatched junction bases: 8. Looked up from germline, CDR1 is DFQATT and CDR2 is SNEGSKA (reference sequence). The CDR3 runs 16 residues.

At least ten counts were recorded for this clonotype. The chain combines TRBV7-9 with TRBJ1-1; 7 bases map to TRBD1. The germline V gene encodes CDR1 SEHNR and CDR2 FQNEAQ (reference sequence). The trim removed 5 bases at V and 2 bases at J, leaving 8 bases unmatched. The CDR3 runs to 15 residues. This chain's CDR3 is CASSPRTGGNTEAFF. CDR3 nucleotide sequence: TGTGCCAGCAGCCCCCGGACAGGCGGTAACACTGAAGCTTTCTTT. The full variable domain, rest sourced from reference TRBV7-9 and TRBJ1-1, is DTGVSQNPRHKITKRGQNVTFRCDPISEHNRLYWYRQTLGQGPEFLTYFQNEAQLEKSRLLSDRFSAERPKGSFSTLEIQRTEQGDSAMYLCASSPRTGGNTEAFFGQGTRLTVV.

This clonotype appeared many times. The gene calls are TRBV20-1 and TRBJ2-5; D tentatively reads TRBD1 or TRBD2 (5 bases each). The germline V gene has CDR1 DFQATT and CDR2 SNEGSKA (reference sequence). This CDR3 spans 14 amino acids. Trimming removed 0 bases from V and 8 bases from J, with 16 bases in between. The CDR3: CSAREPGPQPTQYF. The CDR3 DNA sequence: TGCAGTGCTAGAGAGCCGGGACCACAACCCACCCAGTACTTC.

This clonotype was recorded at least ten times. V gene TRBV10-2 combines with J gene TRBJ2-7; the D gene is possibly TRBD1 (5 bases). Trimming stripped 5 bases from V and 2 bases from J, with 10 bases between. The CDR3 runs 13 residues. In germline, CDR1 is WSHSY, CDR2 SAAADI. This CDR3 is CASSPTGAYEQYF. The CDR3, as DNA: TGCGCCAGCAGTCCAACAGGAGCCTACGAGCAGTACTTC.

This clonotype showed up many times. This CDR3 is CASSLRRGVGNEQFF. Written as DNA, the CDR3 is TGTGCCAGTAGTCTACGCAGGGGTGTGGGCAATGAGCAGTTCTTC. The chain links TRBV19 to TRBJ2-1; possibly TRBD1 for D (6 bases). This CDR3 has 15 amino acids. The germline CDR1 and CDR2 sequences are LNHDA and SQIVND (reference sequence). The V gene lost 5 bases and the J gene lost 6 bases, with 17 bases spanning the gap.

This rearrangement joins TRBV7-3 to TRBJ2-3, with unresolved D. Between the trimmed V and J ends, which lost 1 base and 4 bases, there was a span of 9 bases. CDR1 and CDR2 from the germline V gene are SGHTA and FQGTGA. This CDR3 is 14 amino acids long. The CDR3: CASSLIPSADTQYF. CDR3 DNA: TGTGCCAGCAGCTTAATCCCTTCGGCAGATACGCAGTATTTT.

The chain employs TRBV6-1 and TRBJ2-3, with 9 bases identical to TRBD1. CDR1 and CDR2 from the germline V gene are MNHNS and SASEGT. V lost 8 bases, J lost 13 bases, and 16 bases stayed unmatched. The CDR3 totals 14 residues. The CDR3 nucleotides are TGTGCCAGCCATCCGGGACAGGGAGTGGCCCGCGAGTATTTT. This translates into CASHPGQGVAREYF.

The chain couples TRBV7-8 to TRBJ1-2; D call uncertain. Per the germline V gene, CDR1 is SGHVS and CDR2 is FQNEAQ. Trimming left V 5 bases short and J 0 bases short, with 16 bases between. The CDR3 has 16 residues. The CDR3 coding sequence is TGTGCCAGCAGCCCGAGTCCCGACCCGGCTAACTATGGCTACACCTTC. Its translation is CASSPSPDPANYGYTF.

The rearrangement links TRBV28 to TRBJ2-7; D is unresolved. The length of the CDR3 is 11 residues. Trimming left V 3 bases short and J 6 bases short, with 6 bases between. Germline V lookup: CDR1 MDHEN, CDR2 SYDVKM. The CDR3 DNA sequence: TGTGCCAGCAGTTTTAGGATCGAGCAGTACTTC. Translating gives CASSFRIEQYF.

The V gene is TRBV19, the J gene TRBJ2-1; D is perhaps TRBD1 (5 bases). V lost 5 bases to trimming and J lost 8 bases, with 19 bases between them. Looked up from germline, CDR1 is LNHDA and CDR2 is SQIVND (reference sequence). The CDR3 runs to 15 residues. Here the CDR3 DNA reads TGTGCCAGTAGTCCCCCCCCACAGGTTCGGGATGAGCAGTTCTTC. Encoded protein: CASSPPPQVRDEQFF.

This clonotype showed up many times. The rearrangement links TRBV6-6 to TRBJ2-7; a possible D gene is TRBD1 (6 bases). The CDR3 has 13 amino acids. Germline V lookup: CDR1 MNHNY, CDR2 SVGAGI (reference sequence). V was shortened by 9 bases and J by 3 bases, with 15 bases between the two germline ends. CDR3 DNA sequence: TGTGCCAGTCGACGGACAGCTGACTACGAGCAGTACTTC. Translating it yields CASRRTADYEQYF.

The chain links TRBV5-1 to TRBJ2-2, with TRBD2 identical over 9 bases. Unmatched junction bases numbered 9, after V lost 1 base and J lost 2 bases. The CDR3 has 18 amino acids. Germline loops: CDR1 SGHRS, CDR2 YFSETQ. The CDR3 coding sequence is TGCGCCAGCAGCTTGCATGATCGCGGGAGGGCCAACACCGGGGAGCTGTTTTTT. Protein sequence: CASSLHDRGRANTGELFF.

This chain joins TRBV6-5 and TRBJ2-7; D not resolved. Germline loops: CDR1 MNHEY, CDR2 SVGAGI. This CDR3 comprises 15 residues. Trimming took 2 bases from V and 0 from J, leaving 11 bases between them. The CDR3 sequence is CASSYGQDPSYEQYF. In nucleotides, the CDR3 is TGTGCCAGCAGTTACGGGCAGGACCCCTCCTACGAGCAGTACTTC.

This sequence joins TRBV4-1 and TRBJ2-6; D is undetermined. The germline V gene encodes CDR1 MGHRA and CDR2 YSYEKL. The CDR3 consists of 17 residues. V lost 1 base and J 4 bases, leaving 14 bases between the germline ends. CDR3 sequence reads: CASSQGPSRYGANVLTF. In DNA form, the CDR3 reads TGCGCCAGCAGCCAAGGGCCCTCCCGGTACGGGGCCAACGTCCTGACTTTC.

This clonotype was found many times. The rearrangement links TRBV27 to TRBJ2-3; no reliable D call. Germline CDR1 and CDR2: MNHEY and SMNVEV (reference sequence). Trimming stripped 1 base from V and 0 bases from J, with 11 bases between. The CDR3 contains 16 residues. CDR3 DNA: TGTGCCAGCAGTTTATATGGCGGATCTAGCACAGATACGCAGTATTTT. Residues: CASSLYGGSSTDTQYF.

This clonotype was found many times. This chain uses TRBV14 with TRBJ2-7; TRBD2 might be the D (5 bases). Germline assignment: CDR1 SGHDN and CDR2 FVKESK. The CDR3 totals 12 residues. V was trimmed by 4 bases and J by 3 bases, leaving 7 bases between them. The CDR3 coding sequence is TGTGCCAGCAGCCTAGACTACTACGAGCAGTACTTC. This sequence encodes CASSLDYYEQYF.

V is TRBV6-5 and J is TRBJ2-3; 8 nucleotides agree with TRBD2. This CDR3 comprises 17 residues. CDR1 and CDR2 from the germline V gene are MNHEY and SVGAGI. V lost 6 bases to trimming and J lost 0 bases; unmatched junction nucleotides: 11. This chain's CDR3 is CASSQSSSGTSTDTQYF. In DNA form, the CDR3 reads TGTGCCAGCAGCCAATCAAGTAGCGGGACTAGCACAGATACGCAGTATTTT.

In this sample, this clonotype turned up many times. V gene TRBV2 combines with J gene TRBJ2-1, with D uncertain. V lost 1 base and J 9 bases, leaving 4 bases between the germline ends. CDR1 is SNHLY and CDR2 is FYNNEI in the germline V gene. CDR3 length equals 11 residues. CDR3 nucleotide sequence: TGTGCCAGCAGTGAAGGCGTTGAGCAGTTCTTC. Protein: CASSEGVEQFF.

The chain couples TRBV11-2 to TRBJ1-1, with D possibly TRBD1 on 6 matching bases. CDR1 and CDR2 from the germline V gene are SGHAT and FQNNGV. Trimming shortened V by 5 bases and J by 0 bases, and 16 bases separated the two germline ends. The CDR3 contains 16 residues. CDR3 in DNA: TGTGCCAGCAGCGCTTCACAGGGAAGTGTGAACACTGAAGCTTTCTTT. It codes for CASSASQGSVNTEAFF.

This clonotype was found many times. This chain connects TRBV11-2 to TRBJ2-7; 11 nucleotides line up with TRBD1. Germline V gene lookup returns CDR1 SGHAT and CDR2 FQNNGV. CDR3 size: 15 residues. Trimming at V came to 6 bases and at J to 3 bases, leaving 7 bases not matched to a gene. Written as DNA, the CDR3 is TGTGCCAGCAGAAAACCGGGACAGGGGGACTACGAGCAGTACTTC. Amino acid sequence: CASRKPGQGDYEQYF.

The table lists this clonotype with many counts. V is TRBV11-2 and J is TRBJ2-7, with 11 bases matching TRBD2. This CDR3 is built from 15 residues. Trimming took 6 bases from V and 1 from J; bases not matched to a gene: 5. Germline V gene data show CDR1 as SGHAT and CDR2 as FQNNGV. In nucleotides, the CDR3 is TGTGCCAGCAGACTAGCGGGAGTCCTGTCCTACGAGCAGTACTTC. This sequence encodes CASRLAGVLSYEQYF.

With regard to this clonotype: Being one base from a much bigger clone, this may be a read error. The chain recombines TRBV2 with TRBJ2-3; D is unclear. CDR3 size: 12 residues. Germline V gene lookup returns CDR1 SNHLY and CDR2 FYNNEI. V was shortened by 6 bases and J by 4 bases, with 8 bases between the two germline ends. The CDR3 coding sequence is TGTGCCAGCAGGTATCCTCCAGATACGCAGTATTTT. It codes for CASRYPPDTQYF.

The genes are TRBV7-9 and TRBJ1-6; no reliable D call. The germline CDR1 and CDR2 sequences are SEHNR and FQNEAQ (reference sequence). The CDR3 contains 14 residues. Trimming pared 5 bases from V and 6 bases from J, leaving 11 bases between. The CDR3 loop reads CASSPGSTNSPLHF. The CDR3 nucleotides read TGTGCCAGCAGCCCCGGATCCACTAATTCACCCCTCCACTTT. The variable domain in full, completed from reference TRBV7-9 and TRBJ1-6, reads DTGVSQNPRHKITKRGQNVTFRCDPISEHNRLYWYRQTLGQGPEFLTYFQNEAQLEKSRLLSDRFSAERPKGSFSTLEIQRTEQGDSAMYLCASSPGSTNSPLHFGNGTRLTVT.

In this sample, this clonotype turned up many times. The chain employs TRBV6-2 or TRBV6-3 and TRBJ2-7; 10 bases fit TRBD2. The V gene end was trimmed by 5 bases and the J gene end by 3 bases; junction bases not matched to a gene: 4. CDR1 and CDR2 (germline): MNHEY, SVGEGT. This CDR3 has 14 amino acids. CDR3 region: CASSPSGRLYEQYF. The CDR3 DNA reads as TGTGCCAGCAGTCCTAGCGGGAGACTCTACGAGCAGTACTTC.

The table lists this clonotype with many counts. The CDR3 DNA reads TGTGCCAGCAGTTCCCCGAAGACAGAGAACACTGAAGCTTTCTTT. This codes for CASSSPKTENTEAFF. The chain is built from TRBV6-6 and TRBJ1-1; D might be TRBD1 (5 bases). Germline V CDR1 and CDR2: MNHNY, SVGAGI (reference sequence). Trimming stripped 4 bases from V and 1 base from J, with 13 bases between. This CDR3 is 15 amino acids long.

This clonotype showed up many times. The rearrangement uses TRBV7-3 and TRBJ2-7, with 15 bases aligning to TRBD2. The CDR3 spans 14 residues. Per the germline V gene, CDR1 is SGHTA and CDR2 is FQGTGA. Losses at the gene ends were 4 bases for V and 6 bases for J; bases not matched to a gene: 1. DNA of the CDR3: TGTGCCAGCAGCTCGGGACTAGCGGGAGGCGAGCAGTACTTC. It yields the protein CASSSGLAGGEQYF.